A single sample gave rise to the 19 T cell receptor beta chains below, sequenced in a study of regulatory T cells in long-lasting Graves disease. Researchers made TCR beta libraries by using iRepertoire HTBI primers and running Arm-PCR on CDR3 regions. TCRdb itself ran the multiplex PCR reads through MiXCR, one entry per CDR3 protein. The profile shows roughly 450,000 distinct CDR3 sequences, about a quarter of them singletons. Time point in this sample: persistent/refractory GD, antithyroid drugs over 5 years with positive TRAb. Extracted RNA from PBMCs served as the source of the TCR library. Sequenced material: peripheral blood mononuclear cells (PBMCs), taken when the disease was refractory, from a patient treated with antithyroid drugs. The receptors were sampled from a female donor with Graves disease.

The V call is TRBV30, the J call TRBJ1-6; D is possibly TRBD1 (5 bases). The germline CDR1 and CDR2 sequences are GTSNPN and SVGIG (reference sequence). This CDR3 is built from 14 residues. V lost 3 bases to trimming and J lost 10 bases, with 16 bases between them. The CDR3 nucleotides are TGTGCCTGGAGCCCCCCGGGGGGAGGCTCACCCCTCCACTTT. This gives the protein CAWSPPGGGSPLHF.

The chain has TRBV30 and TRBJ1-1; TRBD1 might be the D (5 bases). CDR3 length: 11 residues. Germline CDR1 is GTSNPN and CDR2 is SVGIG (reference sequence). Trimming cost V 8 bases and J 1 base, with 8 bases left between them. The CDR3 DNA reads TGTGCCGGGACGCCGAACACTGAAGCTTTCTTT. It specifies CAGTPNTEAFF.

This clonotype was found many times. The CDR3 DNA reads as TGTGCCAGCAGCAAGGGACGTTCTAATGAAAAACTGTTTTTT. This encodes CASSKGRSNEKLFF. The chain uses TRBV2 and TRBJ1-4, with D possibly TRBD1 on 5 matching bases. Germline CDR1 reads SNHLY; CDR2 reads FYNNEI. The CDR3 sequence is 14 residues long. Trimming cost V 6 bases and J 3 bases, with 11 bases left between them.

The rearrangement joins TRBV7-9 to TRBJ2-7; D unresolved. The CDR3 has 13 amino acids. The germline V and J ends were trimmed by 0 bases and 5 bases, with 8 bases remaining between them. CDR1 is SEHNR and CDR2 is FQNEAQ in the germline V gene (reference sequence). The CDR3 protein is CASSLAGYHEQYF. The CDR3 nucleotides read TGTGCCAGCAGCTTAGCCGGGTACCACGAGCAGTACTTC.

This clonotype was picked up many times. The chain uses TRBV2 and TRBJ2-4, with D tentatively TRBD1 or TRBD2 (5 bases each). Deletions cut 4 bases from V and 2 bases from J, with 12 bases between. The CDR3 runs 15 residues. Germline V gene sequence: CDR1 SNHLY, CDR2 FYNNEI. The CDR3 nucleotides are TGTGCCAGCAGTGTCCGGGGACCTTCCAAAAACATTCAGTACTTC. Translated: CASSVRGPSKNIQYF.

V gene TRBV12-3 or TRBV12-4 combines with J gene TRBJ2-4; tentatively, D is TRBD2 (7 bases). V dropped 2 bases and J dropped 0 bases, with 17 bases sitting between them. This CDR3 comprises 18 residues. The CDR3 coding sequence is TGTGCCAGCAGTTTATCTTGGGGGGGCGCGGGAGCCAAAAACATTCAGTACTTC. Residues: CASSLSWGGAGAKNIQYF.

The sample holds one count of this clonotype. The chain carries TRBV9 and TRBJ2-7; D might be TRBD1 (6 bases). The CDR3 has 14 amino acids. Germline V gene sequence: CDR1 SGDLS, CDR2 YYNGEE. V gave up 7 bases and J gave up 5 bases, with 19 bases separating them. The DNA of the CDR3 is TGTGCCAGCGGCCGAGAGGGGGTTAAGGACGAGCAGTACTTC. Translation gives CASGREGVKDEQYF.

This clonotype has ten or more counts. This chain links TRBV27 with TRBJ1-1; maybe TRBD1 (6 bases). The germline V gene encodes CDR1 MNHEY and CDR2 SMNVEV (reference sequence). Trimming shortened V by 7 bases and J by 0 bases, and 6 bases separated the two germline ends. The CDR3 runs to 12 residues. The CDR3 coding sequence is TGTGCCAGCAAGGGGGTGAACACTGAAGCTTTCTTT. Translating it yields CASKGVNTEAFF.

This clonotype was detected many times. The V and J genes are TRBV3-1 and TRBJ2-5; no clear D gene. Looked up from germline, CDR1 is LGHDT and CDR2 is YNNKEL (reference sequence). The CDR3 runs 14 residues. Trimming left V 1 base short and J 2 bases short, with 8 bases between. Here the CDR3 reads CASSQGAAQETQYF. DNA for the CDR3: TGTGCCAGCAGCCAAGGGGCAGCGCAAGAGACCCAGTACTTC.

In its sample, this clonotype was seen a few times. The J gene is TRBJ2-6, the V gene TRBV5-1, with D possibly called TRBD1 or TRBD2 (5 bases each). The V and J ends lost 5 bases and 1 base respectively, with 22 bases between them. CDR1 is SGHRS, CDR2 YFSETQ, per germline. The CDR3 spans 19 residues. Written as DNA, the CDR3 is TGCGCCAGCAGGCCTCAAACCGGGACGTCCAAATCTGGGGCCAACGTCCTGACTTTC. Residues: CASRPQTGTSKSGANVLTF.

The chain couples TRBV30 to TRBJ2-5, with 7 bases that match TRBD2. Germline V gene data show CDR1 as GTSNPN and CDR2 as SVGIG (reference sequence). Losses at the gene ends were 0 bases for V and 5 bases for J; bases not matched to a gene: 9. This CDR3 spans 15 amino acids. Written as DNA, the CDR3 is TGTGCCTGGAGTGTACCGGACCACGGGGGGGAGACCCAGTACTTC. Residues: CAWSVPDHGGETQYF.

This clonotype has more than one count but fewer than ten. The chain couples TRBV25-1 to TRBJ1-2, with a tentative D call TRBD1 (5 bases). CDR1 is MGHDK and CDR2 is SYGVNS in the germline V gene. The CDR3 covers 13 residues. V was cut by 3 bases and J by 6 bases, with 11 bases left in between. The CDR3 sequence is CASSDRTPHGYTF. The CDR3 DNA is TGTGCCAGCAGTGACCGGACACCGCATGGCTACACCTTC.

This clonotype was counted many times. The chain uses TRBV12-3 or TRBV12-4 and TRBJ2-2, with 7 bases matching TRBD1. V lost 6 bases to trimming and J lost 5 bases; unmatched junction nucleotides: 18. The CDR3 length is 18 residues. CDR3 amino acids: CASSPEGQLIFGTGELFF. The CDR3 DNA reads TGTGCCAGCAGCCCCGAGGGACAGCTTATCTTCGGGACCGGGGAGCTGTTTTTT.

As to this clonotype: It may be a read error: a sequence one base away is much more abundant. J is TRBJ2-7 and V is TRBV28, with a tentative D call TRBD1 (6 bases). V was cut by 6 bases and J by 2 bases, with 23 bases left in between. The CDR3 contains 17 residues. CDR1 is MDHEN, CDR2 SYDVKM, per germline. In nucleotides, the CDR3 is TGTGCCAGCAGAACAGACGCGGACAGAGCCATGCCCTACGAGCAGTACTTC. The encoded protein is CASRTDADRAMPYEQYF.

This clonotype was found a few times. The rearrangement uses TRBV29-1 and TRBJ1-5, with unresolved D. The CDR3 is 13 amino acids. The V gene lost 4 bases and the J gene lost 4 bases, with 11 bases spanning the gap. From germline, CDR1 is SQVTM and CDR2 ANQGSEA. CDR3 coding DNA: TGCAGCGTTGTAGACGGGATGAATCAGCCCCAGCATTTT. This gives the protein CSVVDGMNQPQHF. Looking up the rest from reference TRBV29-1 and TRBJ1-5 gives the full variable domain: SAVISQKPSRDICQRGTSLTIQCQVDSQVTMMFWYRQQPGQSLTLIATANQGSEATYESGFVIDKFPISRPNLTFSTLTVSNMSPEDSSIYLCSVVDGMNQPQHFGDGTRLSIL.

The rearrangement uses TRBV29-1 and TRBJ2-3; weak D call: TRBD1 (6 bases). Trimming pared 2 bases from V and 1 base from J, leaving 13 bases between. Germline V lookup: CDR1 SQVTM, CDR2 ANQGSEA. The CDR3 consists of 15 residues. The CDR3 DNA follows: TGCAGCGTTGAAAACAGGGCGACGGGCACAGATACGCAGTATTTT. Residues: CSVENRATGTDTQYF.

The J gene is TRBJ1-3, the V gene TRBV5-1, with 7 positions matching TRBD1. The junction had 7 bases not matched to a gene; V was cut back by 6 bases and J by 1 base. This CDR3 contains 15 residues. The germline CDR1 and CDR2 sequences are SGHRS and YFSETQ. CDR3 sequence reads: CASTARGFSGNTIYF. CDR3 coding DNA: TGCGCCAGCACAGCCAGGGGGTTTTCTGGAAACACCATATATTTT. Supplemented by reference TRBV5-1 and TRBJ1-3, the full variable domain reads KAGVTQTPRYLIKTRGQQVTLSCSPISGHRSVSWYQQTPGQGLQFLFEYFSETQRNKGNFPGRFSGRQFSNSRSEMNVSTLELGDSALYLCASTARGFSGNTIYFGEGSWLTVV.

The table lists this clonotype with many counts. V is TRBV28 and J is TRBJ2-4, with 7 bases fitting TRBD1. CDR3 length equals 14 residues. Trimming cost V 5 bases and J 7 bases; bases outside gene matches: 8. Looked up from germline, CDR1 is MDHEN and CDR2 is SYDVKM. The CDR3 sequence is CASSPTGRANIQYF. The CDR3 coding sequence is TGTGCCAGCAGTCCGACAGGGCGAGCCAACATTCAGTACTTC. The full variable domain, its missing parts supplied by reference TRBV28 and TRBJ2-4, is DVKVTQSSRYLVKRTGEKVFLECVQDMDHENMFWYRQDPGLGLRLIYFSYDVKMKEKGDIPEGYSVSREKKERFSLILESASTNQTSMYLCASSPTGRANIQYFGAGTRLSVL.

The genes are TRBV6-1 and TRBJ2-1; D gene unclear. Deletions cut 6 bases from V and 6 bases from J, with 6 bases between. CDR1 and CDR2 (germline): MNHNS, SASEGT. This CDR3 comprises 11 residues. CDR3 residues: CASRAINEQFF. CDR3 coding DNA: TGTGCCAGCAGGGCAATCAATGAGCAGTTCTTC.